These 12 T cell receptor beta chains were all obtained from the same sample, sequenced in a study of CD8 T cells in ankylosing spondylitis. In TCRdb, the 5' RACE reads were re-called with MiXCR into one record per CDR3 protein. Here the sample spans some 180,000 distinct CDR3 sequences, 15% to 20% being singletons. The sequenced sample consisted of blood, either unsorted or a sorted T cell fraction (not recorded which). These receptors came from a male donor between 10 and 30 years old with ankylosing spondylitis or in good health (not recorded which).

This clonotype was counted many times. The rearrangement joins TRBV20-1 to TRBJ1-4; D may be TRBD1 (5 bases). In germline, CDR1 is DFQATT, CDR2 SNEGSKA (reference sequence). CDR3 size: 13 residues. V was cut by 5 bases and J by 10 bases, with 17 bases left in between. As DNA, the CDR3 is TGCAGTGCTTCAGGGACTGGCCCCGGAAAACTGTTTTTT. Protein: CSASGTGPGKLFF.

Details on this clonotype: This clone may be a read error of a much larger clone one base away. The chain uses TRBV5-6 and TRBJ2-1; 7 bases fit TRBD2. The CDR3 is 12 amino acids. Looked up from germline, CDR1 is SGHDT and CDR2 is YYEEEE. The CDR3 sequence is CASCLGGDEQFF. As DNA, the CDR3 is TGTGCCAGCTGCTTGGGGGGGGATGAGCAGTTCTTC.

The chain couples TRBV29-1 to TRBJ2-3; 9 positions match TRBD2. V trimming: 5 bases; J trimming: 2 bases; junction bases outside the gene matches: 5. Germline V gene lookup returns CDR1 SQVTM and CDR2 ANQGSEA. This CDR3 is built from 14 residues. The CDR3 loop reads CSVPTSGHTDTQYF. For the CDR3, the DNA is TGCAGCGTTCCGACTAGCGGCCACACAGATACGCAGTATTTT.

The CDR3 coding sequence is TGCAGTGCTACAAGGACAGGCGACGCCACCTACTACGAGCAGTACTTC. Encoded protein: CSATRTGDATYYEQYF. The chain has TRBV20-1 and TRBJ2-7; TRBD1 matches at 7 bases. This CDR3 has 16 amino acids. Looked up from germline, CDR1 is DFQATT and CDR2 is SNEGSKA (reference sequence). V trimming: 4 bases; J trimming: 3 bases; junction bases outside the gene matches: 15.

This clonotype was recorded at least ten times. The chain couples TRBV27 to TRBJ2-4, with D unclear. Germline V gene sequence: CDR1 MNHEY, CDR2 SMNVEV (reference sequence). This CDR3 region has 15 residues. Trimming took off 4 bases at V and 0 bases at J, with 10 bases between the two ends. Here the CDR3 DNA reads TGTGCCAGCAGTTCGTTAGAACTAGCCAAAAACATTCAGTACTTC. It encodes CASSSLELAKNIQYF.

This clonotype occurred many times. The V gene is TRBV6-2 or TRBV6-3, the J gene TRBJ2-2; 13 bases are a match to TRBD2. Unmatched junction bases numbered 6, after V lost 5 bases and J lost 6 bases. This CDR3 is 16 amino acids long. The germline V gene has CDR1 MNHEY and CDR2 SVGEGT. CDR3 coding DNA: TGTGCCAGCAGTCAACTCGGACTAGCGGGAGCCGGGGAGCTGTTTTTT. Its translation is CASSQLGLAGAGELFF.

This clonotype was counted at least ten times. The chain employs TRBV29-1 and TRBJ2-3; D is possibly TRBD1 or TRBD2 (5 bases each). The CDR3 has 17 amino acids. V lost 3 bases, J lost 0 bases, and 19 bases lay in between. Germline V gene lookup returns CDR1 SQVTM and CDR2 ANQGSEA. The CDR3 here is CSVDLHRDGLSTDTQYF. DNA of the CDR3: TGCAGCGTTGACCTCCATCGGGACGGACTCAGCACAGATACGCAGTATTTT.

This clonotype showed up many times. V is TRBV5-4 and J is TRBJ1-2; D unclear. Per the germline V gene, CDR1 is SGHNT and CDR2 is YYREEE (reference sequence). V lost 0 bases, J lost 5 bases, and 5 bases lay in between. The CDR3 contains 12 residues. The CDR3 DNA is TGTGCCAGCAGCTTGGACACTTATGGCTACACCTTC. This encodes CASSLDTYGYTF.

This clonotype was detected ten times or more. The CDR3 here is CASSQEGSGLQETQYF. In DNA form, the CDR3 reads TGTGCCAGCAGCCAAGAGGGTAGCGGTTTACAAGAGACCCAGTACTTC. The chain employs TRBV4-2 and TRBJ2-5; D is perhaps TRBD2 (6 bases). V was pared by 0 bases and J by 2 bases, with 13 bases between. The CDR3 extends over 16 amino acids. Germline CDR1 is LGHNA and CDR2 is YNFKEQ.

This clonotype was recorded at least ten times. The J gene is TRBJ2-7, the V gene TRBV2, with no clear D. This CDR3 spans 10 amino acids. Germline V gives CDR1 SNHLY, CDR2 FYNNEI. V shed 4 bases and J shed 5 bases, with 3 bases lying between them. CDR3 sequence: CASSVNEQYV. For the CDR3, the DNA is TGTGCCAGCAGTGTAAACGAGCAGTACGTC.

This clonotype was seen repeatedly, ten times or more. V usage is TRBV13 and J usage is TRBJ1-1, with D unresolved. The CDR3 is 14 residues long. Trimming pared 0 bases from V and 0 bases from J, leaving 5 bases between. Germline V gene lookup returns CDR1 PRHDT and CDR2 FYEKMQ (reference sequence). The CDR3 reads CASSLGPVNTEAFF. The CDR3 DNA reads as TGTGCCAGCAGCTTAGGCCCGGTGAACACTGAAGCTTTCTTT.

This sequence joins TRBV18 and TRBJ2-1, with D possibly TRBD2 on 5 matching bases. Germline values: CDR1 KGHSH, CDR2 LQKENI. The CDR3 sequence is 18 residues long. The V end lost 6 bases, the J end lost 0 bases, and 21 bases lay between the germline ends. This CDR3 reads CASSLSTLAASSYNEQFF. The CDR3 DNA sequence: TGTGCCAGCTCCCTATCCACTCTAGCTGCGAGCTCCTACAATGAGCAGTTCTTC.